Given below is one TCR beta chain in context. Its antigen specificity is not known. Per-nucleotide qualities are absent, and no much larger clonotype sits a single base away. The CDR3 holds 14 amino acids from the cysteine to the phenylalanine. Of all the DNA, just the CDR3 is kept, 42 bases in frame from base 1. At the junction V is shortened by 6 bases and J by 7 bases, with 16 bases in between. Based on the germline V gene, the CDR1 and CDR2 sequences are SGHAT and FQNNGV. Peripheral blood CD8+ and CD4+ T cells from healthy donors, Susac syndrome patients and multiple sclerosis patients were profiled using high-throughput TCR beta sequencing. Healthy donors were age- and sex-matched controls. CD8+ TEMRA cells were enriched by FACS, while bulk CD8+ and CD4+ T cells were purified by magnetic negative isolation. Blood was collected in EDTA tubes and processed within 24 hours, with PBMCs isolated through density gradient centrifugation. PBMCs intended for TCR sequencing were cryopreserved in liquid nitrogen and thawed later in a water bath at 37 degrees C. A purity of at least 90% was achieved for sorted or isolated CD4+, CD8+ and CD8+ TEMRA cells.

RNA was extracted with the RNeasy kit and roughly 0.45 to 1 ug was reverse transcribed using random hexamers. The immunoSEQ multiplex PCR assay, covering 54 Vbeta and 13 Jbeta segments, was used to amplify TCR beta CDR3 regions. PCR amplification bias was corrected by using a synthetic template baseline for primer optimization and computational correction. The published analysis was carried out like this. Reads were assigned to V, D and J genes according to IMGT and analyzed in immunoSEQ Analyzer, with only productive sequences retained. Clonality was calculated as one minus the Shannon entropy normalized by log2 of the number of productive unique sequences. Public and private clones were assessed among the 100 most prevalent clones of each patient and control. A clone was defined as Susac-specific if it was absent from the healthy and MS cohorts, from some 1,100 published viral clones and from other ImmuneACCESS disease sequences. TCRdb ran its own pipeline on the public reads, namely fastp trimming at Q25 and MiXCR clone calling, and kept in-frame beta chains. Entries that share a CDR3 protein sequence are merged under the most common genes and DNA. V and J calls and clone size were set by TCRdb, not the authors. Present in this sample are around 190,000 distinct CDR3 sequences, over 85% of which were seen just once. The biggest ten clones account for 0.1% of the sample.

The data originate from a study of CD8 T cells in Susac syndrome (dated by TCRdb to the late 2010s). About the full investigation: Repertoire sequencing was used to test whether CD8+ T cell activation and differentiation in Susac syndrome was antigen driven. The full study reports these points: The number of individuals in the TCR sequencing and HLA analysis was recognized as being relatively small.

The sequencing input was CD4+ T cells from PBMCs. The rearrangement joined TRBV11-2 to TRBJ1-3, with TRBD1 perhaps the D gene, on 5 matching bases. The sequence was collected from a human donor in good health. The CDR3 region has the sequence CASRMPGVSNTIYF. The nucleotides read TGTGCCAGCAGAATGCCGGGGGTCTCGAACACCATATATTTT.